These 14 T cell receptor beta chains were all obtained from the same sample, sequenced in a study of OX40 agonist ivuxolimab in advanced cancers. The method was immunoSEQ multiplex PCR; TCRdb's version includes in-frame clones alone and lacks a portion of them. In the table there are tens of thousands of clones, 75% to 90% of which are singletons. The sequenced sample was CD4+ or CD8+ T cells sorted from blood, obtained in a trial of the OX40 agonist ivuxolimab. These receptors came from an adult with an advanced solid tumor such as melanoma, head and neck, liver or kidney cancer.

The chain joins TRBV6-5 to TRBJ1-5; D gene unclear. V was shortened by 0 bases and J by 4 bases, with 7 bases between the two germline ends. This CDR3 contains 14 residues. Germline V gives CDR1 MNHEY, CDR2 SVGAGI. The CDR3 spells CASSYSNGNQPQHF. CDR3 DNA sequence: TGTGCCAGCAGTTACTCGAACGGAAATCAGCCCCAGCATTTT.

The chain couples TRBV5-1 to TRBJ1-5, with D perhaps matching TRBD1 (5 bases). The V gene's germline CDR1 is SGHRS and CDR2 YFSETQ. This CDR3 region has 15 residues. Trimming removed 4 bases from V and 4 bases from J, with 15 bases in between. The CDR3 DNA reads TGCGCCAGCAGCCAAGGCGCGGGGGAAAATCAGCCCCAGCATTTT. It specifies CASSQGAGENQPQHF.

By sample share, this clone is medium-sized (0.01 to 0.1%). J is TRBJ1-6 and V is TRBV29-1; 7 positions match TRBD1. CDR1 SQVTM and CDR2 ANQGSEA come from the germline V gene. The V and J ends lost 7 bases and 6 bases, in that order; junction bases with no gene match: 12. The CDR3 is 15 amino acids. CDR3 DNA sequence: TGCAGCGCTAGGCAGGGGGAAATCGGTAATTCACCCCTCCACTTT. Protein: CSARQGEIGNSPLHF.

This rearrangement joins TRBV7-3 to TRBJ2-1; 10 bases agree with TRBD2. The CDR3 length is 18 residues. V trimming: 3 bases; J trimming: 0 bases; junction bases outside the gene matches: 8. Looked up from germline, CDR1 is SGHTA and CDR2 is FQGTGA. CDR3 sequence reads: CASSFSLAGENSYNEQFF. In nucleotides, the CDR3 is TGTGCCAGCAGCTTTTCTCTAGCGGGGGAAAACTCCTACAATGAGCAGTTCTTC. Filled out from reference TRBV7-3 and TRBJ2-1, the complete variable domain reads GAGVSQTPSNKVTEKGKYVELRCDPISGHTALYWYRQSLGQGPEFLIYFQGTGAADDSGLPNDRFFAVRPEGSVSTLKIQRTERGDSAVYLCASSFSLAGENSYNEQFFGPGTRLTVL.

The CDR3 is CASSPLRNEAFF. CDR3 in DNA: TGTGCCAGCAGTCCCCTAAGGAATGAAGCTTTCTTT. The V gene is TRBV6-6, the J gene TRBJ1-1; no definite D call. Trimming removed 5 bases at V and 7 bases at J, with 11 bases between. The CDR3 is 12 residues long. Germline loops: CDR1 MNHNY, CDR2 SVGAGI (reference sequence).

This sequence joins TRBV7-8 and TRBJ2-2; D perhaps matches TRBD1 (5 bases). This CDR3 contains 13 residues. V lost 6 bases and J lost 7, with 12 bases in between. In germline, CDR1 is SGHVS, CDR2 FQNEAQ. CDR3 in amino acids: CASRFTGVGELFF. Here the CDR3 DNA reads TGTGCCAGCAGGTTCACAGGTGTCGGGGAGCTGTTTTTT.

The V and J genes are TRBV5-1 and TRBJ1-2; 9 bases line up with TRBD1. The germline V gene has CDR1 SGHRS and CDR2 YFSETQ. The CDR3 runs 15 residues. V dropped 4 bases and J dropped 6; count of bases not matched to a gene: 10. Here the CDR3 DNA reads TGCGCCAGCAGCCTCTCTTGGACAGGGGCGAATGGCTACACCTTC. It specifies CASSLSWTGANGYTF.

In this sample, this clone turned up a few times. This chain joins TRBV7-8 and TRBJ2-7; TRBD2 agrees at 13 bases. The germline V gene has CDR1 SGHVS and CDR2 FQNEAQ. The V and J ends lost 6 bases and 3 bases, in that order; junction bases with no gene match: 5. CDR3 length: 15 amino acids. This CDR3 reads CASRDRTSGSYEQYF. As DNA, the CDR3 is TGTGCCAGCAGGGACCGGACTAGCGGGAGCTACGAGCAGTACTTC.

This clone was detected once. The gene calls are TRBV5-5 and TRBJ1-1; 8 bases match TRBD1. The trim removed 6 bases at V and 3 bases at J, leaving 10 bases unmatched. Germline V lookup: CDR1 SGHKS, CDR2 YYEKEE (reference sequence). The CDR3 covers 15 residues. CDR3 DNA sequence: TGTGCCAGCACCTATTCAGGGGGCCGGGACACTGAAGCTTTCTTT. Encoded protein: CASTYSGGRDTEAFF.

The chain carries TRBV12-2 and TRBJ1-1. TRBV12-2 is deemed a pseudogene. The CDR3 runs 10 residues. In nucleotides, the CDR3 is TGTGCAAGTGGGGTGGGTGAAGCTTTCTTT. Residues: CASGVGEAFF.

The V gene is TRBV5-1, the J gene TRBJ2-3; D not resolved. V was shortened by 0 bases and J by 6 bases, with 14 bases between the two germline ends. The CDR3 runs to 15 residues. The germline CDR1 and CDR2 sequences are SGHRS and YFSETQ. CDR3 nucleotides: TGCGCCAGCAGCTTGGACGGCCTTCCCTCGGATACGCAGTATTTT. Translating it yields CASSLDGLPSDTQYF.

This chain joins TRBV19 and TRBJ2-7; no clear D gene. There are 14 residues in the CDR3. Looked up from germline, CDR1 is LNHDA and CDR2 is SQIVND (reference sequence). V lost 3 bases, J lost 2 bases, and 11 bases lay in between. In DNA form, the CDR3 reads TGTGCCAGTAGTATCTGGGGATCGGCCTACGAGCAGTACTTC. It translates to CASSIWGSAYEQYF.

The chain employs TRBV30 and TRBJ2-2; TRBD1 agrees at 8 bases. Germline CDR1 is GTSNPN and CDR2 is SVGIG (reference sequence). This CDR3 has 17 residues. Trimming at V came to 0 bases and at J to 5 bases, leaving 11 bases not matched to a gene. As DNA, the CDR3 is TGTGCCTGGAGTGTACAGGGGGGCTTACGTCATACCGGGGAGCTGTTTTTT. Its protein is CAWSVQGGLRHTGELFF.

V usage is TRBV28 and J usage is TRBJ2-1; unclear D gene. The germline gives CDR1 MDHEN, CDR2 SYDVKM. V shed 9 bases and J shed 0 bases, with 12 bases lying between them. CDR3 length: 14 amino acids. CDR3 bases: TGTGCCAGTTACTCGGCTAGCTCCTACAATGAGCAGTTCTTC. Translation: CASYSASSYNEQFF.